This T cell receptor (beta chain) originates from a study of shared clonotypes between healthy human individuals. V lost 6 bases to trimming and J lost 6 bases, with 24 bases between them. Germline V gene sequence: CDR1 SGHTA, CDR2 FQGTGA. The CDR3 runs to 17 residues. Samples underwent the assay at deep level. Method: immunoSEQ multiplex PCR; TCRdb's copy keeps in-frame clones and lacks some. Of approximately 320,000 clones in the sample, under 80% were seen once. This clone was seen ten or more times. The receptor was derived from a man between 25 and 39 years old in good health. V and J are TRBV7-3 and TRBJ2-1, with D possibly matching TRBD1 (6 bases). Material: memory CD4+ T cells sorted from blood. Subset described: CD45RA-negative fraction. CDR3 DNA sequence: TGTGCCAGCAGTGGATTTACCGCAGGGGCAAACGTCAATGAGCAGTTCTTC. It translates to CASSGFTAGANVNEQFF.